This T cell receptor beta chain was identified during a study of neurological immune-mediated disorders. TCRdb independently ran MiXCR on the 5' RACE reads; one entry per CDR3 protein. The sample has tens of thousands of distinct CDR3 sequences, 6% to 7% seen once; the top ten hold around 0.6%. This clonotype occurred many times. V dropped 6 bases and J dropped 11; count of bases not matched to a gene: 9. This CDR3 comprises 13 residues. The V gene is TRBV12-3 or TRBV12-4, the J gene TRBJ2-7, with TRBD2 matching over 11 bases. This clonotype originated in a woman aged 40 to 55 in good health. The sample consisted of CD4+ T cells from blood. Here the CDR3 DNA reads TGTGCCAGCAGGGCCCAGGGACTAGCGGCAGAGTACTTC. Its translation: CASRAQGLAAEYF.